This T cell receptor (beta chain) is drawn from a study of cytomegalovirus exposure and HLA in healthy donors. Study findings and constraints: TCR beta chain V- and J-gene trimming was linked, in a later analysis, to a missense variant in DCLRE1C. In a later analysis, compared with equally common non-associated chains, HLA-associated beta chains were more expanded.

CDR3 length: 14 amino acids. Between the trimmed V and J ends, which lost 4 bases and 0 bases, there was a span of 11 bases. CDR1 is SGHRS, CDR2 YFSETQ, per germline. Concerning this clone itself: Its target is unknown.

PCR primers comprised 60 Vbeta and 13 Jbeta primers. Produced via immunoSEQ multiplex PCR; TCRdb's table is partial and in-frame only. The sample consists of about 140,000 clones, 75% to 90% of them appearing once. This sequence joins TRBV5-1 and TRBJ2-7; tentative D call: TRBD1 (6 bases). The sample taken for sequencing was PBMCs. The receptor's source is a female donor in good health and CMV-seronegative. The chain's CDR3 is CASSLDRFSYEQYF. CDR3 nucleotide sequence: TGCGCCAGCAGCCTAGACAGGTTCTCCTACGAGCAGTACTTC.